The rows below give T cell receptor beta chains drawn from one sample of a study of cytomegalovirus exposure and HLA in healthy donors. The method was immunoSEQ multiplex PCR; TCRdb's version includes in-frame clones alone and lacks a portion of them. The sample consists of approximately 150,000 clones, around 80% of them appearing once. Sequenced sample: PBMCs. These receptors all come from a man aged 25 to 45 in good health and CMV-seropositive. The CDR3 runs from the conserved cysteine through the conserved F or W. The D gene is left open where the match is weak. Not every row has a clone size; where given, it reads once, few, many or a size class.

cdr3_nt: TGTGCCAGCAGCCTTACTCAGGAACCTGGAAACACCATATATTTT
cdr3_aa: CASSLTQEPGNTIYF
v_call: TRBV6-4
d_call: -
clone_size: -
j_call: TRBJ1-3

cdr3_nt: TGTGCCAGCAGTTACTCGAGGCAGTTAGAGCAGTACTTC
cdr3_aa: CASSYSRQLEQYF
v_call: TRBV6-5
d_call: -
clone_size: -
j_call: TRBJ2-7

cdr3_nt: TGTGCCAGCAGTTATCTGGGGGAGGACTATGGCTACACCTTC
cdr3_aa: CASSYLGEDYGYTF
v_call: TRBV6-5
d_call: -
clone_size: -
j_call: TRBJ1-2

cdr3_nt: TGTGCCAGCAGCTTGGGACTAGCGGGAGTAGAGGAGACCCAGTACTTC
cdr3_aa: CASSLGLAGVEETQYF
v_call: TRBV7-9
d_call: TRBD2
clone_size: -
j_call: TRBJ2-5

cdr3_nt: TGCGCCAGCAGCTTCGGAGGGGCTGAAGCTTTCTTT
cdr3_aa: CASSFGGAEAFF
v_call: TRBV5-1
d_call: -
clone_size: -
j_call: TRBJ1-1

cdr3_nt: TGTGCCAGCAGTCGAGACAGGGCCGTCAATCAGCCCCAGCATTTT
cdr3_aa: CASSRDRAVNQPQHF
v_call: TRBV28
d_call: TRBD1
clone_size: -
j_call: TRBJ1-5

cdr3_nt: TGTGCCAGCAGCTTAGATGCCCTAGCGGGCTACAATGAGCAGTTCTTC
cdr3_aa: CASSLDALAGYNEQFF
v_call: TRBV7-2
d_call: TRBD2
clone_size: few
j_call: TRBJ2-1

cdr3_nt: TGTGCCAGCTCACGGGACAGGACTTCTGGGGAGCAGTACTTC
cdr3_aa: CASSRDRTSGEQYF
v_call: TRBV18
d_call: TRBD1
clone_size: -
j_call: TRBJ2-5

cdr3_nt: TGTGCCAGCAGTTTCAGTCCCGCTTACGAGCAGTACTTC
cdr3_aa: CASSFSPAYEQYF
v_call: TRBV27
d_call: -
clone_size: -
j_call: TRBJ2-7

cdr3_nt: TGCAGCGTCCGGACTAGGTTAAGCCAAGAGACCCAGTACTTC
cdr3_aa: CSVRTRLSQETQYF
v_call: TRBV29-1
d_call: TRBD2
clone_size: -
j_call: TRBJ2-5

cdr3_nt: TGTGCCAGCAGTTATACAGGGGTAGGGTACGAGCAGTACTTC
cdr3_aa: CASSYTGVGYEQYF
v_call: TRBV28
d_call: TRBD1
clone_size: once
j_call: TRBJ2-7

cdr3_nt: TGTGCCAGCAGTGAATCAACCGGGACATTGAGCTCTTACGAGCAGTACTTC
cdr3_aa: CASSESTGTLSSYEQYF
v_call: TRBV6-1
d_call: -
clone_size: once
j_call: TRBJ2-7

cdr3_nt: TGTGCCACCAGCAGTTGGGCAGGTAATCAGCCCCAGCATTTT
cdr3_aa: CATSSWAGNQPQHF
v_call: TRBV15
d_call: -
clone_size: once
j_call: TRBJ1-5

cdr3_nt: TGTGCCAGCAGCTTAGAGATAGCGGGGTGGGAGACCCAGTACTTC
cdr3_aa: CASSLEIAGWETQYF
v_call: TRBV7-7
d_call: TRBD2
clone_size: -
j_call: TRBJ2-5

cdr3_nt: TGTGCCAGCAAAGGAGGGGGCACGAATACGCAGTATTTT
cdr3_aa: CASKGGGTNTQYF
v_call: TRBV6-5
d_call: -
clone_size: -
j_call: TRBJ2-3

cdr3_nt: TGTGCCAGCAGTGAACTAGCCCTCTCCTACAATGAGCAGTTCTTC
cdr3_aa: CASSELALSYNEQFF
v_call: TRBV2
d_call: -
clone_size: few
j_call: TRBJ2-1

cdr3_nt: TGTGCCAGCAGCGGGGGCCGTTCGGAGGGCCGGAGGGTCTATGGCTACACCTTC
cdr3_aa: CASSGGRSEGRRVYGYTF
v_call: TRBV9
d_call: -
clone_size: -
j_call: TRBJ1-2

cdr3_nt: TGTGCCAGCAGTGAAAATGGCGGGGGGGCGAGTAATGAGCAGTTCTTC
cdr3_aa: CASSENGGGASNEQFF
v_call: TRBV2
d_call: TRBD2
clone_size: -
j_call: TRBJ2-1

cdr3_nt: TGCAGCGTTGGATCAGGGGCTGGAAACACCATATATTTT
cdr3_aa: CSVGSGAGNTIYF
v_call: TRBV29-1
d_call: -
clone_size: -
j_call: TRBJ1-3

cdr3_nt: TGTGCCAGCAGCTTAGATCCGGGACAGGGGTTTCGCGAGCAGTACTTC
cdr3_aa: CASSLDPGQGFREQYF
v_call: TRBV7-8
d_call: TRBD1
clone_size: -
j_call: TRBJ2-7

cdr3_nt: TGTGCCAGCAGCTTACTTGGGGGGGAATCACCCCTCCACTTT
cdr3_aa: CASSLLGGESPLHF
v_call: TRBV7-9
d_call: -
clone_size: -
j_call: TRBJ1-6

cdr3_nt: TGTGCCAGCTCACCCCCAGGTTTCTCCTACAATGAGCAGTTCTTC
cdr3_aa: CASSPPGFSYNEQFF
v_call: TRBV18
d_call: -
clone_size: -
j_call: TRBJ2-1

cdr3_nt: TGCGCCAGCAGCCAACTCGGGACAGAAATCCCATCTTACACTGAAGCTTTCTTT
cdr3_aa: CASSQLGTEIPSYTEAFF
v_call: TRBV4-3
d_call: TRBD1
clone_size: -
j_call: TRBJ1-1

cdr3_nt: TGTGCCAGCTATCGTAAGGGGGAAGCTTTCTTT
cdr3_aa: CASYRKGEAFF
v_call: TRBV28
d_call: -
clone_size: -
j_call: TRBJ1-1

cdr3_nt: TGTGCCAGCAGCCGATCCTCGCGGGAGCTTACGCAGTATTTT
cdr3_aa: CASSRSSRELTQYF
v_call: TRBV11-3
d_call: TRBD2
clone_size: -
j_call: TRBJ2-3

cdr3_nt: TGTGCCAGCTCACCCACAGGGGAGCCTTCTTACGAGCAGTACTTC
cdr3_aa: CASSPTGEPSYEQYF
v_call: TRBV28
d_call: TRBD1
clone_size: -
j_call: TRBJ2-7

cdr3_nt: TGTGCCAGCAGCGAAGCCGGGACAGGGATCATCGGGGAGCTGTTTTTT
cdr3_aa: CASSEAGTGIIGELFF
v_call: TRBV14
d_call: TRBD1
clone_size: -
j_call: TRBJ2-2

cdr3_nt: TGTGCCAGCAGTAGACAGTCTAGCACAGATACGCAGTATTTT
cdr3_aa: CASSRQSSTDTQYF
v_call: TRBV9
d_call: -
clone_size: -
j_call: TRBJ2-3

cdr3_nt: TGCAGTGCTCCCAGGTACACTGAAGCTTTCTTT
cdr3_aa: CSAPRYTEAFF
v_call: TRBV20-1
d_call: -
clone_size: -
j_call: TRBJ1-1

cdr3_nt: TGTGCCAGCTCACAGGACAGGAGCGAGCAGTACTTC
cdr3_aa: CASSQDRSEQYF
v_call: TRBV18
d_call: TRBD1
clone_size: -
j_call: TRBJ2-7

cdr3_nt: TGTGCCAGCACTTCCTCTGGGGCCAACGGCCTGACTTTC
cdr3_aa: CASTSSGANGLTF
v_call: TRBV6-5
d_call: -
clone_size: -
j_call: TRBJ2-6

cdr3_nt: TGCAGCGTGTGGACAGGGAAGTGGACTGAAGCTTTCTTT
cdr3_aa: CSVWTGKWTEAFF
v_call: TRBV29-1
d_call: TRBD1
clone_size: -
j_call: TRBJ1-1

cdr3_nt: TGTGCCAGCAGTGCTGTCCCCAGCAATGAGCAGTTCTTC
cdr3_aa: CASSAVPSNEQFF
v_call: TRBV6-5
d_call: -
clone_size: -
j_call: TRBJ2-1

cdr3_nt: TGTGCCAGCAGCGAGGACAGGAGCACAGATACGCAGTATTTT
cdr3_aa: CASSEDRSTDTQYF
v_call: TRBV9
d_call: TRBD1
clone_size: once
j_call: TRBJ2-3

cdr3_nt: TGTGCCAGCAGTGAGCAGGGAAAATGGTACGAGCAGTACTTC
cdr3_aa: CASSEQGKWYEQYF
v_call: TRBV2
d_call: -
clone_size: few
j_call: TRBJ2-7

cdr3_nt: TGTGCCAGCAGTTCTCAGGCCAGCAACACCATATATTTT
cdr3_aa: CASSSQASNTIYF
v_call: TRBV27
d_call: -
clone_size: few
j_call: TRBJ1-3

cdr3_nt: TGCGCCAGCAGCTGGACAGGATCGAACACTGAAGCTTTCTTT
cdr3_aa: CASSWTGSNTEAFF
v_call: TRBV5-1
d_call: TRBD1
clone_size: few
j_call: TRBJ1-1

cdr3_nt: TGTGCCAGCCAAACTACCCAGGGTAACACTGAAGCTTTCTTT
cdr3_aa: CASQTTQGNTEAFF
v_call: TRBV18
d_call: -
clone_size: -
j_call: TRBJ1-1

cdr3_nt: TGTGCCAGCTCACCGGACAGGGCCGGCTACACCTTC
cdr3_aa: CASSPDRAGYTF
v_call: TRBV18
d_call: TRBD1
clone_size: few
j_call: TRBJ1-2

cdr3_nt: TGTGCCAGCAGCTTATGGGGTGCGGCGGGAGCTGTTACCTACGAGCAGTACTTC
cdr3_aa: CASSLWGAAGAVTYEQYF
v_call: TRBV7-8
d_call: TRBD2
clone_size: -
j_call: TRBJ2-7

cdr3_nt: TGTGCCAGCAGTGAACCCGGACTAGCGTACGAGCAGTACTTC
cdr3_aa: CASSEPGLAYEQYF
v_call: TRBV6-1
d_call: TRBD2
clone_size: -
j_call: TRBJ2-7

cdr3_nt: TGTGCCAGCAGTTTATCACTGTGGGACAGGGGGTCCGGTGACTATGGCTACACCTTC
cdr3_aa: CASSLSLWDRGSGDYGYTF
v_call: TRBV28
d_call: TRBD1
clone_size: -
j_call: TRBJ1-2

cdr3_nt: TGCGCCAGCAGCCCCAGGGAAGGTTCACCCCTCCACTTT
cdr3_aa: CASSPREGSPLHF
v_call: TRBV10-1
d_call: -
clone_size: few
j_call: TRBJ1-6

cdr3_nt: TGTGCCAGCAGCCCATTAGCGGGGGGGCAAGAGACCCAGTACTTC
cdr3_aa: CASSPLAGGQETQYF
v_call: TRBV7-9
d_call: TRBD2
clone_size: -
j_call: TRBJ2-5

cdr3_nt: TGCGCCAGCAGCTCGGGACAGGGGAGGGAGACCCAGTACTTC
cdr3_aa: CASSSGQGRETQYF
v_call: TRBV5-1
d_call: TRBD1
clone_size: few
j_call: TRBJ2-5